This TCR beta chain originates from a study of post-analysis software for immune sequencing data. Background on the study: Some patients lacked subtype; others had relapsing-remitting, secondary progressive or progressive-relapsing disease.

Libraries were made from TCR beta cDNA, and they carried unique molecular identifiers. Roughly 510,000 cDNA molecules were recovered from an input of roughly 0.85 to 10 million T cells. In TCRdb, the PCR reads were re-called with MiXCR into one record per CDR3 protein. The sample comprises 750,000 to 950,000 distinct CDR3 sequences, about half of which are singletons, and approximately 4.4% rests with the top ten. A few counts support this clonotype. Its antigen is not known. CDR1 DFQATT and CDR2 SNEGSKA come from the germline V gene (reference sequence). V gave up 5 bases and J gave up 2 bases, with 9 bases separating them. CDR3 length: 12 residues. Notes on the study in general: Multiple sclerosis was associated with a significant reduction in normalized Chao1 diversity relative to controls. Five or six TRBV segments, TRBV5-6, TRBV5-1 and TRBV20-1 among them, were found more frequent in patients than controls. Samples prepared in the same batch strongly co-clustered by F measure.

This clonotype originated in a girl between 5 and 17 years old with multiple sclerosis. Sequencing was performed on blood. This chain links TRBV20-1 with TRBJ1-2; D is uncertain. In nucleotides, the CDR3 is TGCAGTGCTCATAGCATGAACTATGGCTACACCTTC. It encodes CSAHSMNYGYTF.